These T cell receptor beta chains were read from a single sample in a study of cytomegalovirus exposure and HLA in healthy donors. Sequenced by immunoSEQ multiplex PCR; TCRdb stores in-frame clones only, minus some. Among some 170,000 clones listed, around nine tenths were seen once. The sample comprised PBMCs. These receptor sequences come from a woman in her twenties or thirties in good health and CMV-seronegative. The CDR3 runs from the conserved cysteine through the conserved F or W. The order of the fields is CDR3 DNA, CDR3 protein, D gene, J gene, clone size, V gene. A D gene is named only where the DNA matches it firmly. Some rows have no size entry. The others give once, few or many, or a class for an expanded clone.

cdr3_nt: TGTGCCTGGAGTGTGGGGGCTCCGTCCTACGAGCAGTACTTC; cdr3_aa: CAWSVGAPSYEQYF; d_call: -; j_call: TRBJ2-7; clone_size: -; v_call: TRBV30
cdr3_nt: TGCAGCGTAAAGCCCAGGGGGACAACCGGGGAGCTGTTTTTT; cdr3_aa: CSVKPRGTTGELFF; d_call: TRBD1; j_call: TRBJ2-2; clone_size: -; v_call: TRBV29-1
cdr3_nt: TGTGCCAGCAACCCGACAGGGGCCACGGTGAACACTGAAGCTTTCTTT; cdr3_aa: CASNPTGATVNTEAFF; d_call: TRBD1; j_call: TRBJ1-1; clone_size: -; v_call: TRBV2
cdr3_nt: TGTGCCAGTAGTATGAGCGGTGAAGCTTTCTTT; cdr3_aa: CASSMSGEAFF; d_call: -; j_call: TRBJ1-1; clone_size: -; v_call: TRBV19
cdr3_nt: TGTGCCAGAAGCGCGACAGGGGGCTATGAGCAGTTCTTC; cdr3_aa: CARSATGGYEQFF; d_call: TRBD1; j_call: TRBJ2-1; clone_size: -; v_call: TRBV5-3
cdr3_nt: TGTGCCAGCAGGCCCGACAGCCCCTACTATGGCTACACCTTC; cdr3_aa: CASRPDSPYYGYTF; d_call: -; j_call: TRBJ1-2; clone_size: -; v_call: TRBV27
cdr3_nt: TGCGCCAGCAGCTTACCGGGTTCTAACTATGGCTACACCTTC; cdr3_aa: CASSLPGSNYGYTF; d_call: -; j_call: TRBJ1-2; clone_size: -; v_call: TRBV5-1
cdr3_nt: TGTGCCTGGCAGGGGATGTATGAAGCTTTCTTT; cdr3_aa: CAWQGMYEAFF; d_call: -; j_call: TRBJ1-1; clone_size: -; v_call: TRBV30
cdr3_nt: TGTGCCACCAGCAGAGGGCTAGACAGGGGGAACACTGAAGCTTTCTTT; cdr3_aa: CATSRGLDRGNTEAFF; d_call: TRBD1; j_call: TRBJ1-1; clone_size: once; v_call: TRBV15
cdr3_nt: TGTGCCAGCAGCTTGGCCTACCGTTCGGACAGGGTGGGTTATGAGCAGTTCTTC; cdr3_aa: CASSLAYRSDRVGYEQFF; d_call: TRBD1; j_call: TRBJ2-1; clone_size: -; v_call: TRBV5-6
cdr3_nt: TGTGCCATCAGGACTCCACAGGGGGCCGCTGAAGCTTTCTTT; cdr3_aa: CAIRTPQGAAEAFF; d_call: TRBD1; j_call: TRBJ1-1; clone_size: -; v_call: TRBV10-3
cdr3_nt: TGTGCCAGCAGCGTAGACTTCGGCGGGTCCTACAATGAGCAGTTCTTC; cdr3_aa: CASSVDFGGSYNEQFF; d_call: -; j_call: TRBJ2-1; clone_size: -; v_call: TRBV9
cdr3_nt: TGTGCCAGCAGTCCATCGGGACAGCACTACGAGCAGTACTTC; cdr3_aa: CASSPSGQHYEQYF; d_call: TRBD1; j_call: TRBJ2-7; clone_size: -; v_call: TRBV27
cdr3_nt: TGTGCCAGCAGTGAAAACAGTTTCTTTACTGAAGCTTTCTTT; cdr3_aa: CASSENSFFTEAFF; d_call: -; j_call: TRBJ1-1; clone_size: -; v_call: TRBV2
cdr3_nt: TGTGCCAGCAGCTTAGTTACAGGGGAGCCTCACGAGCAGTACTTC; cdr3_aa: CASSLVTGEPHEQYF; d_call: TRBD1; j_call: TRBJ2-7; clone_size: -; v_call: TRBV7-2
cdr3_nt: TGTGCCAGTAGTCCCTGGGGCGGGGGCTATGGCTACACCTTC; cdr3_aa: CASSPWGGGYGYTF; d_call: -; j_call: TRBJ1-2; clone_size: -; v_call: TRBV19
cdr3_nt: TGTGCCAGCAGTACTGACGACAGGGGGCAGGATCAGCCCCAGCATTTT; cdr3_aa: CASSTDDRGQDQPQHF; d_call: TRBD1; j_call: TRBJ1-5; clone_size: -; v_call: TRBV2
cdr3_nt: TGTGCCAGCAAAGGGGGCATAGGATCACCCCTCCACTTT; cdr3_aa: CASKGGIGSPLHF; d_call: TRBD1; j_call: TRBJ1-6; clone_size: -; v_call: TRBV25-1
cdr3_nt: TGTGCCAGCAGTGCAGAAGCGGGGGGATCCACAGATACGCAGTATTTT; cdr3_aa: CASSAEAGGSTDTQYF; d_call: TRBD2; j_call: TRBJ2-3; clone_size: -; v_call: TRBV25-1
cdr3_nt: TGTGCCAGCAGCTTGAGCGGGGGGCTCACGAGTACGCAGTATTTT; cdr3_aa: CASSLSGGLTSTQYF; d_call: TRBD2; j_call: TRBJ2-3; clone_size: -; v_call: TRBV5-6
cdr3_nt: TGTGCCAGCAGTTACGATCCCGGGGGGGCTTGGGATGAGCAGTTCTTC; cdr3_aa: CASSYDPGGAWDEQFF; d_call: TRBD2; j_call: TRBJ2-1; clone_size: -; v_call: TRBV6-5
cdr3_nt: TGTGCCAGCAAATTCAACAGGGGGCGTTCCGGGGAGCTGTTTTTT; cdr3_aa: CASKFNRGRSGELFF; d_call: TRBD1; j_call: TRBJ2-2; clone_size: -; v_call: TRBV27
cdr3_nt: TGTGCCAGCAGCACATCATACCAAAACATTCAGTACTTC; cdr3_aa: CASSTSYQNIQYF; d_call: -; j_call: TRBJ2-4; clone_size: -; v_call: TRBV7-9
cdr3_nt: TGTGCCAGCAGTTTACAGGGGGTTGAAGCTTTCTTT; cdr3_aa: CASSLQGVEAFF; d_call: TRBD1; j_call: TRBJ1-1; clone_size: -; v_call: TRBV5-5
cdr3_nt: TGCGCCAGCAGCCATCCGGACAGGGAAAATGAAAAACTGTTTTTT; cdr3_aa: CASSHPDRENEKLFF; d_call: TRBD1; j_call: TRBJ1-4; clone_size: once; v_call: TRBV4-1
cdr3_nt: TGTGCCAGCAGCGCTGGGACTGGAGTCTCCTACGAGCAGTACTTC; cdr3_aa: CASSAGTGVSYEQYF; d_call: -; j_call: TRBJ2-7; clone_size: -; v_call: TRBV13
cdr3_nt: TGTGCCTCCTCGCTGGGGGGGGTCGAGACCCAGTACTTC; cdr3_aa: CASSLGGVETQYF; d_call: TRBD2; j_call: TRBJ2-5; clone_size: once; v_call: TRBV10-3
cdr3_nt: TGTGCCACCGGACACCCGCCGGCCTACGAGCAGTACTTC; cdr3_aa: CATGHPPAYEQYF; d_call: -; j_call: TRBJ2-7; clone_size: -; v_call: TRBV19
cdr3_nt: TGCGCCAGCAGCTTGGCTCCACAGCGGGGGGGCTCTCAGACCCAGTACTTC; cdr3_aa: CASSLAPQRGGSQTQYF; d_call: TRBD2; j_call: TRBJ2-5; clone_size: once; v_call: TRBV5-1
cdr3_nt: TGTGCCAGCAGCCGAGGCGGGGGGGAATACGAGCAGTACTTC; cdr3_aa: CASSRGGGEYEQYF; d_call: TRBD2; j_call: TRBJ2-7; clone_size: -; v_call: TRBV4-2
cdr3_nt: TGCGCCAGCAGCATCGGACAGGGGAAGGGGGAAAAACTGTTTTTT; cdr3_aa: CASSIGQGKGEKLFF; d_call: TRBD1; j_call: TRBJ1-4; clone_size: -; v_call: TRBV5-1
cdr3_nt: TGCGCCAGCAGCCCTAACCCCAGGGATAGTGAAAAACTGTTTTTT; cdr3_aa: CASSPNPRDSEKLFF; d_call: -; j_call: TRBJ1-4; clone_size: -; v_call: TRBV5-1
cdr3_nt: TGCGCCAGCAGCTCCGACAGATCCACCTACGAGCAGTACTTC; cdr3_aa: CASSSDRSTYEQYF; d_call: -; j_call: TRBJ2-7; clone_size: -; v_call: TRBV4-1
cdr3_nt: TGTGCCACCAGCAGAGTTGGGACAGGGAACGAGCAGTACTTC; cdr3_aa: CATSRVGTGNEQYF; d_call: TRBD1; j_call: TRBJ2-7; clone_size: once; v_call: TRBV15
cdr3_nt: TGCGCCAGCAGCTTGTCGGGGGACACTGAAGCTTTCTTT; cdr3_aa: CASSLSGDTEAFF; d_call: -; j_call: TRBJ1-1; clone_size: -; v_call: TRBV5-1
cdr3_nt: TGTGCCAGCAGCGTAGCAGCGGGGGGCACCGGGGAGCTGTTTTTT; cdr3_aa: CASSVAAGGTGELFF; d_call: TRBD2; j_call: TRBJ2-2; clone_size: -; v_call: TRBV9
cdr3_nt: TGCGCCAGCAGCCAAGTTCGGGGGAACACTGAAGCTTTCTTT; cdr3_aa: CASSQVRGNTEAFF; d_call: -; j_call: TRBJ1-1; clone_size: few; v_call: TRBV4-1
cdr3_nt: TGTGCCAGCAGCCGCGACCCCGGGCAGGGGAACACTGAAGCTTTCTTT; cdr3_aa: CASSRDPGQGNTEAFF; d_call: -; j_call: TRBJ1-1; clone_size: -; v_call: TRBV7-9
cdr3_nt: TGTGCCAGCCCGATGGAGGGGCAGGTCTATATCGAGCAGTACTTC; cdr3_aa: CASPMEGQVYIEQYF; d_call: -; j_call: TRBJ2-7; clone_size: once; v_call: TRBV6-1
cdr3_nt: TGTGCCAGTAGGACTACAGGGGAAAATCAGCCCCAGCATTTT; cdr3_aa: CASRTTGENQPQHF; d_call: TRBD1; j_call: TRBJ1-5; clone_size: -; v_call: TRBV19
cdr3_nt: TGTGCCAGCAGCCCAGGGGGGTCAGTAGCTTTCTTT; cdr3_aa: CASSPGGSVAFF; d_call: TRBD1; j_call: TRBJ1-1; clone_size: -; v_call: TRBV7-6
cdr3_nt: TGTGCCAGCAGCGTCGTGGGGGGCTCCTACGAGCAGTACTTC; cdr3_aa: CASSVVGGSYEQYF; d_call: -; j_call: TRBJ2-7; clone_size: -; v_call: TRBV9
cdr3_nt: TGTGCCAGCAGTACGACAGGGGGCTTTAATTCACCCCTCCACTTT; cdr3_aa: CASSTTGGFNSPLHF; d_call: TRBD1; j_call: TRBJ1-6; clone_size: -; v_call: TRBV6-5